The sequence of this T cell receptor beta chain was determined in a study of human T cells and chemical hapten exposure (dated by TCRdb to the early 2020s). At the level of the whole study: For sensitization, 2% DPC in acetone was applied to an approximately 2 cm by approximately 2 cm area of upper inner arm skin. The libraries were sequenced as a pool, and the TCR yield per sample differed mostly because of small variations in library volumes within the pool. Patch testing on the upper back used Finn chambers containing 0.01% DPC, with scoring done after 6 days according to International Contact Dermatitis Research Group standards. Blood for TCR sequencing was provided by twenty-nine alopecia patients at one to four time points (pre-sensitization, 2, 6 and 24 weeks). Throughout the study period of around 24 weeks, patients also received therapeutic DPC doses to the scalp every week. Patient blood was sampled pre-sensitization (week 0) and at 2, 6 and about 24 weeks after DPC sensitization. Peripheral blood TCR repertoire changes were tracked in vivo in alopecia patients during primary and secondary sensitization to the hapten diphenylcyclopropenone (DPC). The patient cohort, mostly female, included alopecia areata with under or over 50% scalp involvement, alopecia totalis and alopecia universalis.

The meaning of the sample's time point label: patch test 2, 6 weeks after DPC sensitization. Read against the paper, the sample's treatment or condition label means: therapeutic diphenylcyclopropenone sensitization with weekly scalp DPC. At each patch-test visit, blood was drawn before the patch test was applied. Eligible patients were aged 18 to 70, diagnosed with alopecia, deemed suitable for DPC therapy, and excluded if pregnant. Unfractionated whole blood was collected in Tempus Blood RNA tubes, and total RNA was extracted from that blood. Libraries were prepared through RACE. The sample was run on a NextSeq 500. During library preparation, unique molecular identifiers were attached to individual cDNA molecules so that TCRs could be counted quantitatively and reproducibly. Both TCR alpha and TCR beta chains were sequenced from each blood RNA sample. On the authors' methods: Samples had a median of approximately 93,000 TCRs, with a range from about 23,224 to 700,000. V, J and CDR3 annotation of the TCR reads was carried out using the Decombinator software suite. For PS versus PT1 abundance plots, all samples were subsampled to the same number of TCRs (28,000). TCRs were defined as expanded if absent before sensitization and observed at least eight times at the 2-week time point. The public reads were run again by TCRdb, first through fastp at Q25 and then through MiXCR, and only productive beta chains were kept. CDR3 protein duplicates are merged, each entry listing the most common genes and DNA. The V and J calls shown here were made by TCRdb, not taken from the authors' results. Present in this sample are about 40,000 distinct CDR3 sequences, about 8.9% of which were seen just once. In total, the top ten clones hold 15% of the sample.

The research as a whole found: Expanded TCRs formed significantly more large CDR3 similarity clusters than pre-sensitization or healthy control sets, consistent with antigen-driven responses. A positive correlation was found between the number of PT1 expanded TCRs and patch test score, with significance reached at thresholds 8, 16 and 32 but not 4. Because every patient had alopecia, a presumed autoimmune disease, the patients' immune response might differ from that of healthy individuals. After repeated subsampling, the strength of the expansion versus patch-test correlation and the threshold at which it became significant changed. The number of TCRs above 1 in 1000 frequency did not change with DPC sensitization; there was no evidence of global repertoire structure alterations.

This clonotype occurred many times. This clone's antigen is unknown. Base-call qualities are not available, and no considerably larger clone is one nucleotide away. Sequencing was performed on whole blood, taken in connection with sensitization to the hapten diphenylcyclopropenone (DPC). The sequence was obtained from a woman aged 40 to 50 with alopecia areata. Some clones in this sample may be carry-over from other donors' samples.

The CDR3 region has the sequence CASSVARGSMWDTQYF. The DNA sequence is as follows: TGTGCCAGCAGCGTAGCGCGGGGGAGTATGTGGGATACGCAGTATTTT. The receptor chain draws on TRBV9 and TRBJ2-3; TRBD2 aligns with 7 central bases. V is cut back by 0 bases and J by 6 bases, with 10 bases in the junction unmatched. The CDR3 runs 16 amino acids, cysteine and phenylalanine included. Only the CDR3 DNA stays, 48 bases, in frame from base 1. CDR1 SGDLS and CDR2 YYNGEE were looked up in the germline V gene.